This TCR beta chain was captured by sequencing in a study of T cell repertoires in cytomegalovirus infection. Turning to the study itself: Through public TCR beta signatures, both CMV infection and matching HLA type were indicated.

V lost 3 bases to trimming and J lost 2 bases, with 16 bases between them. The CDR3 consists of 16 residues. Via MiXCR, TCRdb re-called the reads, giving one row per CDR3 protein. Here the sample spans 900,000 to 950,000 distinct CDR3 sequences, approximately 31% being singletons. This clonotype was seen many times. Its cognate antigen is unknown. The clonotype originates from a human donor in good health (CMV status not recorded). Some clones in this sample may be carry-over from other donors' samples. The material sequenced was cultured CD8+ T cells from PBMCs, taken from culture after CMV antigen stimulation. V is TRBV12-3 or TRBV12-4 and J is TRBJ1-2; a possible D gene is TRBD1 (5 bases). DNA for the CDR3: TGTGCCAGCAGTTTCGACAGCGGGGTCCTAAACTATGGCTACACCTTC. This codes for CASSFDSGVLNYGYTF.